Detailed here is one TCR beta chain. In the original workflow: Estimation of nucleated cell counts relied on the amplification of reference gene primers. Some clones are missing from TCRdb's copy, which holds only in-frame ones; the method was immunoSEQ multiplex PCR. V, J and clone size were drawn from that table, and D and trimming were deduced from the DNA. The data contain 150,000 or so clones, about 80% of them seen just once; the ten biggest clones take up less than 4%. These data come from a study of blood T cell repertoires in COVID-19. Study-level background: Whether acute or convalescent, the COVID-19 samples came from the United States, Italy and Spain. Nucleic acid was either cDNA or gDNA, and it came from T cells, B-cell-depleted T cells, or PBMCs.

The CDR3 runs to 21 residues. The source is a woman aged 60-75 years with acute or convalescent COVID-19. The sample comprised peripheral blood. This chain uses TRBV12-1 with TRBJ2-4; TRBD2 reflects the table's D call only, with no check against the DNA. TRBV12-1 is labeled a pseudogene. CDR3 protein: CASSPGLAGGPQWVAKNIQYF. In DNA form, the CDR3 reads TGTGCCAGCAGCCCCGGACTAGCGGGAGGGCCACAATGGGTAGCCAAAAACATTCAGTACTTC.